One sample yielded the 26 T cell receptor beta chains listed below, sequenced in a study of blood T cell repertoires in COVID-19. Using immunoSEQ multiplex PCR, the repertoire was profiled, and TCRdb retains in-frame clones only, with some absent. The table includes some 200,000 clones, around four fifths detected once. Sequenced input: peripheral blood. Source of these receptors: a human donor with acute or convalescent COVID-19. The donor label of this sample is uncertain.

V and J are TRBV5-6 and TRBJ1-1; TRBD1 might be the D (5 bases). From germline, CDR1 is SGHDT and CDR2 YYEEEE. This CDR3 comprises 13 residues. V was clipped by 3 bases and J by 4 bases, with 10 bases between them. CDR3 bases: TGTGCCAGCAGCTCCGTGGGGGGCACTGAAGCTTTCTTT. Translated: CASSSVGGTEAFF.

The chain joins TRBV18 to TRBJ1-5, with 10 bases fitting TRBD1. Germline V CDR1 and CDR2: KGHSH, LQKENI. This CDR3 region has 14 residues. J was trimmed by 1 base and V by 8 bases; bases with no gene match: 2. The CDR3 coding sequence is TGTGCCAGCACGGACAGGGGGAGCAATCAGCCCCAGCATTTT. Encoded protein: CASTDRGSNQPQHF. Using reference TRBV18 and TRBJ1-5 for the parts outside the CDR3, the full variable domain is NAGVMQNPRHLVRRRGQEARLRCSPMKGHSHVYWYRQLPEEGLKFMVYLQKENIIDESGMPKERFSAEFPKEGPSILRIQQVVRGDSAAYFCASTDRGSNQPQHFGDGTRLSIL.

The chain is built from TRBV5-1 and TRBJ2-3; TRBD1 agrees at 7 bases. Per the germline V gene, CDR1 is SGHRS and CDR2 is YFSETQ. J was trimmed by 2 bases and V by 4 bases; bases with no gene match: 7. The CDR3 sequence is 15 residues long. CDR3 residues: CASSPWTGITDTQYF. The CDR3 nucleotides read TGCGCCAGCAGCCCCTGGACAGGCATCACAGATACGCAGTATTTT.

The chain combines TRBV4-2 with TRBJ2-7; maybe TRBD2 (5 bases). This CDR3 spans 14 amino acids. The V end was cut by 0 bases, the J end by 2 bases, with 8 bases between. CDR1 LGHNA and CDR2 YNFKEQ come from the germline V gene. The DNA of the CDR3 is TGTGCCAGCAGCCAAGACCGGAGGACCTACGAGCAGTACTTC. It translates to CASSQDRRTYEQYF.

This clone was picked up a small number of times. The genes are TRBV14 and TRBJ2-3, with 10 bases that match TRBD2. The CDR3 sequence is 16 residues long. The trim removed 4 bases at V and 4 bases at J, leaving 8 bases unmatched. CDR1 is SGHDN and CDR2 is FVKESK in the germline V gene. CDR3 sequence (DNA): TGTGCCAGCAGCCGTTCAGCGGGAGGGCCGGCAGATACGCAGTATTTT. It encodes CASSRSAGGPADTQYF.

This chain joins TRBV4-2 and TRBJ2-7; D may be TRBD2 (5 bases). V lost 0 bases and J lost 4, with 10 bases in between. The CDR3 is 14 amino acids. In germline, CDR1 is LGHNA, CDR2 YNFKEQ. Here the CDR3 reads CASSQEKLEYEQYF. The CDR3 nucleotides are TGTGCCAGCAGCCAAGAAAAACTAGAATACGAGCAGTACTTC.

V is TRBV11-2 and J is TRBJ1-4; no clear D. The CDR3 is 16 residues long. Trimming cost V 1 base and J 0 bases, with 9 bases left between them. Germline V gene lookup returns CDR1 SGHAT and CDR2 FQNNGV. CDR3 DNA: TGTGCCAGCAGCTTAGGAGATTTTGCAACTAATGAAAAACTGTTTTTT. Its translation: CASSLGDFATNEKLFF.

The CDR3 DNA reads TGTGCCAGCAGCCAATCGGGGGGGGCCAAGCAGCCCCAGCATTTT. This encodes CASSQSGGAKQPQHF. The chain recombines TRBV3-1 (or the pseudogene TRBV3-2) with TRBJ1-5; maybe TRBD1 (6 bases). V was shortened by 2 bases and J by 7 bases, with 15 bases between the two germline ends. Looked up from germline, CDR1 is LGHDT and CDR2 is YNNKEL (reference sequence). This CDR3 region has 15 residues.

The chain employs TRBV5-1 and TRBJ2-2, with TRBD2 identical over 7 bases. The CDR3 spans 15 residues. The germline V gene encodes CDR1 SGHRS and CDR2 YFSETQ. J lost 4 bases, V lost 2 bases, and 5 bases had no gene match. In nucleotides, the CDR3 is TGCGCCAGCAGCTTTGGGGAGGGTTCCACCGGGGAGCTGTTTTTT. Amino acid sequence: CASSFGEGSTGELFF.

The V and J genes are TRBV20-1 and TRBJ2-5; the match to TRBD1 covers 7 bases. Germline CDR1 is DFQATT and CDR2 is SNEGSKA (reference sequence). The CDR3 covers 11 residues. V shed 6 bases and J 4 bases; nucleotides not matched to a gene: 2. The CDR3 here is CSAYRGETQYF. CDR3 in DNA: TGCAGTGCATACAGGGGAGAGACCCAGTACTTC.

The chain combines TRBV4-3 with TRBJ2-4, with 9 bases aligning to TRBD2. The CDR3 sequence is 18 residues long. Per germline, CDR1 LGHNA and CDR2 YSLEER. The V segment lost 0 bases and the J segment 1 base; nucleotides outside the gene matches: 7. CDR3 sequence (DNA): TGCGCCAGCAGCCAAGATTCCGGGACTAGCTTGGCCAAAAACATTCAGTACTTC. Amino acid sequence: CASSQDSGTSLAKNIQYF.

DNA for the CDR3: TGTGCCAGCAGTTACTCTCCGGACAGGGGTGGTGAAGCTTTCTTT. Protein sequence: CASSYSPDRGGEAFF. The chain has TRBV6-5 and TRBJ1-1; 9 bases match TRBD1. From germline, CDR1 is MNHEY and CDR2 SVGAGI. With 0 bases clipped from V and 7 bases from J, the junction kept 6 bases outside the gene matches. The CDR3 has 15 amino acids.

The chain combines TRBV24-1 with TRBJ2-3; D perhaps matches TRBD1 (6 bases). The CDR3 contains 16 residues. Trimming left V 0 bases short and J 7 bases short, with 16 bases between. CDR1 KGHDR and CDR2 SFDVKD come from the germline V gene. In nucleotides, the CDR3 is TGTGCCACCAGTGATTTGAGGGGGATCGGGAAAAATACGCAGTATTTT. This translates into CATSDLRGIGKNTQYF.

The V gene is TRBV6-5, the J gene TRBJ1-3; the D gene is possibly TRBD1 (6 bases). The CDR3 runs to 14 residues. V lost 5 bases to trimming and J lost 2 bases, with 10 bases between them. CDR1 and CDR2 from the germline V gene are MNHEY and SVGAGI. Written as DNA, the CDR3 is TGTGCCAGCAGTCGGACAGTAACTGGAAACACCATATATTTT. It encodes CASSRTVTGNTIYF.

The chain uses TRBV27 and TRBJ2-7; D unclear. Trimming left V 0 bases short and J 0 bases short, with 6 bases between. The germline CDR1 and CDR2 sequences are MNHEY and SMNVEV (reference sequence). The CDR3 runs to 14 residues. The CDR3 spells CASSLSPVSYEQYF. The CDR3 DNA follows: TGTGCCAGCAGTTTATCCCCGGTCTCCTACGAGCAGTACTTC.

This chain joins TRBV9 and TRBJ2-2; D remains unclear. The CDR3 spans 15 residues. Germline assignment: CDR1 SGDLS and CDR2 YYNGEE. V lost 0 bases, J lost 6 bases, and 12 bases lay in between. The DNA for the CDR3 is TGTGCCAGCAGCGTAGTCCCTGTGTCCCCCGGGGAGCTGTTTTTT. Its protein product is CASSVVPVSPGELFF.

The chain is built from TRBV28 and TRBJ1-2; D is unresolved. CDR1 MDHEN and CDR2 SYDVKM come from the germline V gene. The CDR3 is 15 residues long. The V end was cut by 2 bases, the J end by 5 bases, with 15 bases between. The CDR3 sequence is CASSLGSAQTYGYTF. CDR3 nucleotide sequence: TGTGCCAGCAGTTTAGGGTCCGCTCAGACTTATGGCTACACCTTC.

The chain recombines TRBV2 with TRBJ2-5; 8 bases line up with TRBD1. CDR3 length: 17 residues. Germline trimming cut 6 bases from V and 2 bases from J; bases unmatched to any gene: 14. Germline CDR1 SNHLY, CDR2 FYNNEI. The chain's CDR3 is CASSHSRAGGSQETQYF. The CDR3 region has the DNA TGTGCCAGCAGCCACTCACGGGCAGGGGGCTCGCAAGAGACCCAGTACTTC.

J is TRBJ2-7 and V is TRBV7-2; 10 bases are a match to TRBD2. V was clipped by 2 bases and J by 4 bases; unmatched bases: 5. There are 15 residues in the CDR3. Germline CDR1 is SGHTA and CDR2 is FQGNSA. In DNA form, the CDR3 reads TGTGCCAGCAGCTTAAGGGCTAGCGGGAGTTACGAGCAGTACTTC. As protein: CASSLRASGSYEQYF.

The chain couples TRBV28 to TRBJ1-5; a weak D match, TRBD1 (5 bases). V was pared by 6 bases and J by 9 bases, with 12 bases between. Germline values: CDR1 MDHEN, CDR2 SYDVKM. The CDR3 sequence is 12 residues long. For the CDR3, the DNA is TGTGCCAGCAGAATCTCAGGGCGGCCCCAGCATTTT. It codes for CASRISGRPQHF.

The rearrangement joins TRBV29-1 to TRBJ1-2; no reliable D call. The CDR3 sequence is 13 residues long. Trimming left V 7 bases short and J 1 base short, with 13 bases between. Germline CDR1 SQVTM, CDR2 ANQGSEA. In nucleotides, the CDR3 is TGCAGCGGGTCCTCTACAGATAACTATGGCTACACCTTC. Its protein product is CSGSSTDNYGYTF.

J is TRBJ2-5 and V is TRBV3-1 (or the pseudogene TRBV3-2); D remains ambiguous. Germline V gene data show CDR1 as LGHDT and CDR2 as YNNKEL (reference sequence). CDR3 length: 15 amino acids. V dropped 0 bases and J dropped 5 bases, with 13 bases sitting between them. The CDR3: CASSQDLGRPETQYF. The CDR3 bases are TGTGCCAGCAGCCAAGATCTGGGCCGGCCGGAGACCCAGTACTTC.

The rearrangement uses TRBV28 and TRBJ1-1; possibly TRBD1 for D (5 bases). The germline V gene has CDR1 MDHEN and CDR2 SYDVKM. This CDR3 comprises 11 residues. With 6 bases removed from V and 6 bases from J, the gap between germline ends came to 8 bases. Here the CDR3 reads CASRDTSEAFF. The CDR3, as DNA: TGTGCCAGCAGGGACACGTCTGAAGCTTTCTTT.

Only a few counts were recorded for this clone. The chain uses TRBV13 and TRBJ1-4; D unclear. V dropped 5 bases and J dropped 3 bases, with 13 bases sitting between them. The CDR3 spans 15 residues. The germline V gene has CDR1 PRHDT and CDR2 FYEKMQ (reference sequence). The CDR3 loop reads CASSLNGVPNEKLFF. Here the CDR3 DNA reads TGTGCCAGCAGCCTAAACGGGGTCCCTAATGAAAAACTGTTTTTT.

DNA of the CDR3: TGTGCCAGCACCCTAGCGGGAGTGGAGACCCAGTACTTC. Translation: CASTLAGVETQYF. The J gene is TRBJ2-5, the V gene TRBV6-5, with 10 bases lining up with TRBD2. Germline CDR1 MNHEY, CDR2 SVGAGI. The CDR3 loop spans 13 amino acids. Germline trimming cut 7 bases from V and 5 bases from J; bases unmatched to any gene: 4.

The chain is built from TRBV12-5 and TRBJ2-1, with a weak D call TRBD1 (5 bases). Germline V gene data show CDR1 as LGHNT and CDR2 as FRNRAP. With 6 bases removed from V and 2 bases from J, the gap between germline ends came to 17 bases. This CDR3 has 16 residues. The CDR3 spells CASGRTSTTTYNEQFF. The CDR3 DNA is TGTGCTAGTGGCCGGACATCTACCACTACCTACAATGAGCAGTTCTTC.